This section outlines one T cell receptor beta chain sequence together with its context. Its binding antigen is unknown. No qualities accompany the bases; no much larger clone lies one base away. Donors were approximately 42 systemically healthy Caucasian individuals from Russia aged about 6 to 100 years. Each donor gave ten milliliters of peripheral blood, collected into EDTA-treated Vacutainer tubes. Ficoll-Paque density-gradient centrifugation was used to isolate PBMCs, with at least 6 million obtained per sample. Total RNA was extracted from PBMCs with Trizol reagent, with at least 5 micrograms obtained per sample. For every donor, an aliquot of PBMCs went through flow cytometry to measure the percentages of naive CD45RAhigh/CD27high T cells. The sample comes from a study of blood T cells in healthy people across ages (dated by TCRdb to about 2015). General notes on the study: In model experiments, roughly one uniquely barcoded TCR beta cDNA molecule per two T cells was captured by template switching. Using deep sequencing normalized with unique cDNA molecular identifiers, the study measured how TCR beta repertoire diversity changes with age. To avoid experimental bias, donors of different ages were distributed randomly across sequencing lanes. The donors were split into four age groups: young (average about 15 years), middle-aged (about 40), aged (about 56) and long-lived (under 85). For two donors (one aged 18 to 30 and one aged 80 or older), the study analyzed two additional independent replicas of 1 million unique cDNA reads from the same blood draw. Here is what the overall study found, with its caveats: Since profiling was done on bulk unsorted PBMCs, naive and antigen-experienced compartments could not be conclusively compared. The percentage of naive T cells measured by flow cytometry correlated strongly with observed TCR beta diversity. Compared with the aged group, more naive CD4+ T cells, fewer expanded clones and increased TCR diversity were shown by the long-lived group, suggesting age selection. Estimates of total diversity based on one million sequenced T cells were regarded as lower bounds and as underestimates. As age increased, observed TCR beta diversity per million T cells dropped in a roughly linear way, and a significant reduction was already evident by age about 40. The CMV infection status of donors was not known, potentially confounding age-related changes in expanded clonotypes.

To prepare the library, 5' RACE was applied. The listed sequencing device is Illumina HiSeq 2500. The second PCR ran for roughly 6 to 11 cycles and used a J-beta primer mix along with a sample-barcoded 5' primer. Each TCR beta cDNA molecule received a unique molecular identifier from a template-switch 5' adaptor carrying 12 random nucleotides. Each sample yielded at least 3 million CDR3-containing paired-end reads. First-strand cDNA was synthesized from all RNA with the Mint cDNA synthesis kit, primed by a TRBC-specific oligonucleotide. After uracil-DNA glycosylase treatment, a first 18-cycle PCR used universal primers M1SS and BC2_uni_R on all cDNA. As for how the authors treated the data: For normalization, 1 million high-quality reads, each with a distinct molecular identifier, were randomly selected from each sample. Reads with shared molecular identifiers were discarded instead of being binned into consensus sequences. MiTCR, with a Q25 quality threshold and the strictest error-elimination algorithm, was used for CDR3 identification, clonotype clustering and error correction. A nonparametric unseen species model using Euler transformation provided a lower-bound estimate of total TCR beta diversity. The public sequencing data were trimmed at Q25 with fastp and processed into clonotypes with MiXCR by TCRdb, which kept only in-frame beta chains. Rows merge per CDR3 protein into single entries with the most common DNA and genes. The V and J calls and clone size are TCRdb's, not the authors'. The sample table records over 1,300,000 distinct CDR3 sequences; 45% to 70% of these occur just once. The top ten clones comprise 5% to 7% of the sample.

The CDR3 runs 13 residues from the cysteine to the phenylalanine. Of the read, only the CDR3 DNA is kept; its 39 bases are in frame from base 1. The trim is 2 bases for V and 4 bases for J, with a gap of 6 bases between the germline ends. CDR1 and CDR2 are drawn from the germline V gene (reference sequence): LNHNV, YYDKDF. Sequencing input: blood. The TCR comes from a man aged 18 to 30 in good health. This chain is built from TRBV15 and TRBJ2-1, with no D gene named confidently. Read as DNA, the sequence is TGTGCCACCAGCAGATTGGATTACAATGAGCAGTTCTTC. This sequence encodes CATSRLDYNEQFF.